This TCR beta chain appears in the sequencing data of a study of graft-versus-host responses after intestinal transplantation. Study results and caveats: Researchers found peak circulating GvH clone levels linked to early post-transplant HvG declines. Detected in recipient marrow were GvH clones, some of which were first observed in ileum or blood. Allografts of one patient group, those with graft-donor T cell macrochimerism, had high graft-versus-host to host-versus-graft clonal ratios.

CDR3 length equals 17 residues. V was shortened by 4 bases and J by 2 bases, with 21 bases between the two germline ends. Per the germline V gene, CDR1 is SGHAT and CDR2 is FQNNGV. This clone was detected once. The antigen remains undetermined. Some clones are missing from TCRdb's copy, which holds only in-frame ones; the method was immunoSEQ multiplex PCR. The table lists about 26,000 clones, roughly 87% of them singletons. The chain joins TRBV11-2 to TRBJ2-7; a possible D gene is TRBD1 (6 bases). This clonotype originated in a human donor who received an intestinal transplant. The sequencing used unstimulated CD4+ T cells sorted from spleen or lymph node cells, collected before intestinal transplant. The CDR3 DNA is TGTGCCAGCAGCTCCTACAGGGCCCCCACCCTCCCCTACGAGCAGTACTTC. Translating gives CASSSYRAPTLPYEQYF.